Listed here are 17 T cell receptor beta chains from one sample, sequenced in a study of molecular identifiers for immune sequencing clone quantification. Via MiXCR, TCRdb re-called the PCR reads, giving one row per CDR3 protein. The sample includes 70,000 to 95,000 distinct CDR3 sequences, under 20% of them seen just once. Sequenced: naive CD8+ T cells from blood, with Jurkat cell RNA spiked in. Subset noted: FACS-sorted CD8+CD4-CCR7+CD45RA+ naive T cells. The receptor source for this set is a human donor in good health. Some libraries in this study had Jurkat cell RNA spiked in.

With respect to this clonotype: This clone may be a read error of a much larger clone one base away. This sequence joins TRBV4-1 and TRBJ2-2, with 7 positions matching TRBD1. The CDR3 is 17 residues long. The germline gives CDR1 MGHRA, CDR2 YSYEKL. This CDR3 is CASSQKSLQGFTGEQFF. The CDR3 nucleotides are TGCGCCAGCAGCCAGAAATCGTTACAGGGGTTCACCGGGGAGCAGTTTTTT.

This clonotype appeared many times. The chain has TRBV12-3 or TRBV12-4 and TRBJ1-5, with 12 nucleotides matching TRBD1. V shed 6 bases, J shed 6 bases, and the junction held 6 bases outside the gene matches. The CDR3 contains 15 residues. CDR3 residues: CASSRGTGGFQPQHF. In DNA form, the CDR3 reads TGTGCCAGCAGCCGAGGGACAGGGGGCTTTCAGCCCCAGCATTTT.

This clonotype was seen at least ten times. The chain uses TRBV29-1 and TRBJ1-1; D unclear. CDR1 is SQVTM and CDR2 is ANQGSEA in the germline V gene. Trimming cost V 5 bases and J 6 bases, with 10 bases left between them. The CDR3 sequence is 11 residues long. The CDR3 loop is CSVTWGAEAFF. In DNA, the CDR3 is TGCAGCGTTACCTGGGGTGCTGAAGCTTTCTTT.

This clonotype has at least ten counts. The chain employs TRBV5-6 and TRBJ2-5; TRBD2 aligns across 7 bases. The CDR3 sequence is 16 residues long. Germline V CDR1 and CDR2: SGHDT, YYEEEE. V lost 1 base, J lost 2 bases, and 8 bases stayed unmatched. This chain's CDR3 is CASSLMASGVQETQYF. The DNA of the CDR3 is TGTGCCAGCAGCTTGATGGCTAGCGGTGTGCAAGAGACCCAGTACTTC.

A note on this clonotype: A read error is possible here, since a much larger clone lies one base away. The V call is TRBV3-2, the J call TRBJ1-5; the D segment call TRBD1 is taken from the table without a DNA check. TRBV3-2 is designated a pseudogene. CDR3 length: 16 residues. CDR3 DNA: TGTGCCAACGACGGAAAACGGGACGGAGCCGATCAGCCCCAGCATTTT. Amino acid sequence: CANDGKRDGADQPQHF.

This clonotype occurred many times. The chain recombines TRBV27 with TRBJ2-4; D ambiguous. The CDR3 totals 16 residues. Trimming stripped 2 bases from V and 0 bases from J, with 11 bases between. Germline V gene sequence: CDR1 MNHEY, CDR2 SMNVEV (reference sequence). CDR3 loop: CASSLLGTLAKNIQYF. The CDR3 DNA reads TGTGCCAGCAGTTTACTGGGCACCCTAGCCAAAAACATTCAGTACTTC.

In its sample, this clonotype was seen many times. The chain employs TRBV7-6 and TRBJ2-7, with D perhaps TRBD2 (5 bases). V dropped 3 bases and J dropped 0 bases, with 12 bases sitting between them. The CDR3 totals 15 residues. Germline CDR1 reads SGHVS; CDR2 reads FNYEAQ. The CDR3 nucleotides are TGTGCCAGCAGCTTCGGGGATTCCTCCTCCTACGAGCAGTACTTC. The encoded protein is CASSFGDSSSYEQYF. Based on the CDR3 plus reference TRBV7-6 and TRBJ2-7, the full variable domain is GAGVSQSPRYKVTKRGQDVALRCDPISGHVSLYWYRQALGQGPEFLTYFNYEAQQDKSGLPNDRFSAERPEGSISTLTIQRTEQRDSAMYRCASSFGDSSSYEQYFGPGTRLTVT.

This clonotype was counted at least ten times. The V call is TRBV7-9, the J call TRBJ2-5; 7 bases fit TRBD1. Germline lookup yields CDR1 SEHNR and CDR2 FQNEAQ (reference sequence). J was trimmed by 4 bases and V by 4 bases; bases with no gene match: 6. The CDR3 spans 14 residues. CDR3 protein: CASSSSTGRETQYF. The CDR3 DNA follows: TGTGCCAGCAGCTCATCGACAGGGCGAGAGACCCAGTACTTC.

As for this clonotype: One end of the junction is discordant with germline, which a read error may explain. DNA of the CDR3: TGCGCCAGCGGCCAAGGACTAGGGGGATACAATGAGCAGCTCTTC. The encoded protein is CASGQGLGGYNEQLF. The chain recombines TRBV4-3 with TRBJ2-1, with a weak D call TRBD2 (7 bases). This CDR3 spans 15 amino acids. CDR1 and CDR2 from the germline V gene are LGHNA and YSLEER.

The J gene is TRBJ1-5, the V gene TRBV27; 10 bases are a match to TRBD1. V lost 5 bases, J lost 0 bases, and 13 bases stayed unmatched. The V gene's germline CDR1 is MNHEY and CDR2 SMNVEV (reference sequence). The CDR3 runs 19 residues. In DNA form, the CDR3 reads TGTGCCAGCAGTCAATTATCCCGGGACAGGGGATATAGCAATCAGCCCCAGCATTTT. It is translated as CASSQLSRDRGYSNQPQHF.

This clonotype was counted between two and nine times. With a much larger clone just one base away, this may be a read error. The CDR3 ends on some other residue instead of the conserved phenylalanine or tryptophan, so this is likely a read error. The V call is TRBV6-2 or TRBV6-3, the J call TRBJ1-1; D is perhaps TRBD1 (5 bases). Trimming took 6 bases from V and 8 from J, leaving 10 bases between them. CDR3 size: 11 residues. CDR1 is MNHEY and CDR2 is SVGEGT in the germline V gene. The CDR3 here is CASSLYREAFL. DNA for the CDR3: TGTGCCAGCAGCCTTTACAGGGAAGCTTTCCTT.

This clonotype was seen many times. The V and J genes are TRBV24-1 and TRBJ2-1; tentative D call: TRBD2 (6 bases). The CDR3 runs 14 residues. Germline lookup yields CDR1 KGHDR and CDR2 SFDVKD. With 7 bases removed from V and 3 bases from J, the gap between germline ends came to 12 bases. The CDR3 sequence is CATSPTSSYNEQFF. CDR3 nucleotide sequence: TGTGCCACCAGCCCTACTAGCAGCTACAATGAGCAGTTCTTC.

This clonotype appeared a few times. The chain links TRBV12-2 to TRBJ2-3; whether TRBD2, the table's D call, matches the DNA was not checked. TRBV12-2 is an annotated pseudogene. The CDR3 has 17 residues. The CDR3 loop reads CVSRLPLAGGEADTQYF. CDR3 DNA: TGTGTAAGTCGCCTCCCATTAGCGGGAGGAGAGGCAGATACGCAGTATTTT.

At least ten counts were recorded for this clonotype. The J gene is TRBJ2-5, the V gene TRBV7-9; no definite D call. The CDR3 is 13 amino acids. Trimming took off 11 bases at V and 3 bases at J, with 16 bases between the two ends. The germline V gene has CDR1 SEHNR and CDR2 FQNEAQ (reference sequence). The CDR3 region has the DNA TGTGCCTTCCCCTCGGCGGCGGAAGAGACCCAGTACTTC. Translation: CAFPSAAEETQYF. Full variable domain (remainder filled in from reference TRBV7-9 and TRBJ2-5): DTGVSQNPRHKITKRGQNVTFRCDPISEHNRLYWYRQTLGQGPEFLTYFQNEAQLEKSRLLSDRFSAERPKGSFSTLEIQRTEQGDSAMYLCAFPSAAEETQYFGPGTRLLVL.

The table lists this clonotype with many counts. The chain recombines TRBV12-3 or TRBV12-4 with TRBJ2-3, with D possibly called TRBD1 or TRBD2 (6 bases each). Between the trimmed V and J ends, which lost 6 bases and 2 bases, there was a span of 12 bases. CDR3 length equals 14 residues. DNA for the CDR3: TGTGCCAGCAGCCCGGGGGCCTCCACAGATACGCAGTATTTT. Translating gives CASSPGASTDTQYF.

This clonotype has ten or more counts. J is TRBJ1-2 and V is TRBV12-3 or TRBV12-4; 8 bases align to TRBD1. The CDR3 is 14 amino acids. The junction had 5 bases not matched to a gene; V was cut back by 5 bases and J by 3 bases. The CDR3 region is CASSPGTGDYGYTF. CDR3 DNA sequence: TGTGCCAGCAGTCCCGGGACAGGAGACTATGGCTACACCTTC.

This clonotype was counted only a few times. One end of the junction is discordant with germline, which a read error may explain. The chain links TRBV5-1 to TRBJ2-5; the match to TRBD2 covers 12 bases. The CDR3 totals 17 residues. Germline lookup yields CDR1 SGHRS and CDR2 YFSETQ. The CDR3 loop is CAGSYLPSGGAQETQYF. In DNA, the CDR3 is TGCGCCGGCAGCTATCTCCCTAGCGGGGGGGCTCAGGAGACCCAGTACTTC.